The source of this TCR beta chain is a study of T cells in tumors after PD-1 blockade. Findings of the study overall: Expanded exhausted CD8+ clones after therapy were mostly novel clonotypes.

On this clone itself: Its specificity is unknown.

The germline CDR1 and CDR2 sequences are LGHDT and YNNKEL (reference sequence). With 3 bases clipped from V and 3 bases from J, the junction kept 0 bases outside the gene matches. The CDR3 loop spans 14 amino acids. The protocol was immunoSEQ multiplex PCR, while the TCRdb copy is restricted to in-frame clones and leaves out a portion. The table lists 4,000 to 6,000 clones, approximately 70% of them singletons. This sample comprised tumor tissue, obtained before anti-PD-1 treatment. The TCR was taken from a human donor with cutaneous squamous cell carcinoma. J is TRBJ2-5 and V is TRBV3-1 (or the pseudogene TRBV3-2); 11 bases are a match to TRBD2. This CDR3 reads CASSHSGGEETQYF. Written as DNA, the CDR3 is TGTGCCAGCAGCCATAGCGGGGGGGAAGAGACCCAGTACTTC.